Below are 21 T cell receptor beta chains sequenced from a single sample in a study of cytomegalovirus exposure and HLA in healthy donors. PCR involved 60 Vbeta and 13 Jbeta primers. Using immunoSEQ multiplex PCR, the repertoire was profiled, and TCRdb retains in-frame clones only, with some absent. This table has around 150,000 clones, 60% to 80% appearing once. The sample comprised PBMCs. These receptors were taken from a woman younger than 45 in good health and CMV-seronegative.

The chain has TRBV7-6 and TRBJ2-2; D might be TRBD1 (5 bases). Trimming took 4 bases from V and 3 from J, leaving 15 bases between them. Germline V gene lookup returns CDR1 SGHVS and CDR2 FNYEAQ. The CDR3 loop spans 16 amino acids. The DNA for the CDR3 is TGTGCCAGCAGCTCACAAGGGGTGGGATACACCGGGGAGCTGTTTTTT. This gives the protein CASSSQGVGYTGELFF. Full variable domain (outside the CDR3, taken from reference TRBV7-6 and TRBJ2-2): GAGVSQSPRYKVTKRGQDVALRCDPISGHVSLYWYRQALGQGPEFLTYFNYEAQQDKSGLPNDRFSAERPEGSISTLTIQRTEQRDSAMYRCASSSQGVGYTGELFFGEGSRLTVL.

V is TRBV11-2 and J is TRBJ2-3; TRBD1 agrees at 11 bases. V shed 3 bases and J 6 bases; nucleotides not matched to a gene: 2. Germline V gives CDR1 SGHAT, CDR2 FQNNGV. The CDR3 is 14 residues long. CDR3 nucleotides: TGTGCCAGCAGCTTCGGACAGGGGGCCGATACGCAGTATTTT. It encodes CASSFGQGADTQYF.

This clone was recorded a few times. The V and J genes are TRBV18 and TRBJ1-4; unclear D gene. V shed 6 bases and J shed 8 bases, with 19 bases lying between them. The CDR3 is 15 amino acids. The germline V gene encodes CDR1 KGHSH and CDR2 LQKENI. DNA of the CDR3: TGTGCCAGCTCCCTCCGCCGCTCCGAGAGGGAAAAACTGTTTTTT. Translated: CASSLRRSEREKLFF.

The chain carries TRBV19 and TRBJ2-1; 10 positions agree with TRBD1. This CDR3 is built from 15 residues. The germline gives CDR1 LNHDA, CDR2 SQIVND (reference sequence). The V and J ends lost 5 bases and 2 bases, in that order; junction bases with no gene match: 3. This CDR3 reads CASSDRGPTYNEQFF. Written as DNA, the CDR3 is TGTGCCAGTAGTGACAGGGGGCCTACCTACAATGAGCAGTTCTTC.

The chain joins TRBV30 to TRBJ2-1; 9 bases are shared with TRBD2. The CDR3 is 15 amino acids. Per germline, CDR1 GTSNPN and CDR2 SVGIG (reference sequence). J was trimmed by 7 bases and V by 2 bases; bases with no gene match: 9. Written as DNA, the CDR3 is TGTGCCTGGAGTACGGGACTAGCTAAGAAGAATGAGCAGTTCTTC. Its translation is CAWSTGLAKKNEQFF.

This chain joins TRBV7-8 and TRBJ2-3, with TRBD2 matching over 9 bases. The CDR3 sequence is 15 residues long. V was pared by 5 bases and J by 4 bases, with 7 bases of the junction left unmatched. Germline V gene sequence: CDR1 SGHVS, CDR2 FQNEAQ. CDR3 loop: CASSGGGAFSDTQYF. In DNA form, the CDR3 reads TGTGCCAGCAGCGGCGGGGGGGCCTTCTCAGATACGCAGTATTTT.

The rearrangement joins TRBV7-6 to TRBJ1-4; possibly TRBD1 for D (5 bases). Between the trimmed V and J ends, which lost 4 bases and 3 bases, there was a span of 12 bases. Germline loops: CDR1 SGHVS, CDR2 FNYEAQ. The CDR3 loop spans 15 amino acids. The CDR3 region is CASSSRGTANEKLFF. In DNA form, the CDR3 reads TGTGCCAGCAGCTCGCGCGGGACGGCTAATGAAAAACTGTTTTTT.

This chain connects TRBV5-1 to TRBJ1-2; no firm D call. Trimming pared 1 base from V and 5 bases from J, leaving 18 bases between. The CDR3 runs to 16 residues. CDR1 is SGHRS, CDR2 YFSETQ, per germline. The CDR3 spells CASSLYGEDLGYGYTF. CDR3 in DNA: TGCGCCAGCAGCTTGTATGGGGAGGACTTGGGATATGGCTACACCTTC.

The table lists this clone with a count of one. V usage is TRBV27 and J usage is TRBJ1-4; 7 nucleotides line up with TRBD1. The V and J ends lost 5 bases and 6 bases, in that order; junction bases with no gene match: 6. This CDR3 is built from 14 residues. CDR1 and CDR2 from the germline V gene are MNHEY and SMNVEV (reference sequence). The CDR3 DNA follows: TGTGCCAGCAGTCCGAGGGGGCTAGATGAAAAACTGTTTTTT. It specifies CASSPRGLDEKLFF.

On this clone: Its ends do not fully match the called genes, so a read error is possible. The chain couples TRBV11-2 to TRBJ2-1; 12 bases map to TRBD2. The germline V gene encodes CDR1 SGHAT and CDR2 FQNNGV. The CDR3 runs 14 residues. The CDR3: CASSLGGLAGGGIF. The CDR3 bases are TGTGCCAGCAGCTTAGGGGGACTAGCGGGTGGCGGGATCTTC.

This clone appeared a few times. This chain's CDR3 is CSVAGLAGGNEQFF. The DNA for the CDR3 is TGCAGCGTAGCCGGACTAGCGGGGGGCAATGAGCAGTTCTTC. The chain combines TRBV29-1 with TRBJ2-1; TRBD2 matches 14 bases. The CDR3 totals 14 residues. Germline V CDR1 and CDR2: SQVTM, ANQGSEA. With V trimmed by 6 bases and J by 6 bases, 4 bases remained unmatched.

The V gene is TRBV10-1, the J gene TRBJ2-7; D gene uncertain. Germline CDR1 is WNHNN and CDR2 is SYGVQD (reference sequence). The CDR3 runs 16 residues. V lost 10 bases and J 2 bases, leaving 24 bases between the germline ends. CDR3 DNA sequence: TGCGCCAACCGCCAATTTATCCTAAGAGAAGCCTACGAGCAGTACTTC. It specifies CANRQFILREAYEQYF.

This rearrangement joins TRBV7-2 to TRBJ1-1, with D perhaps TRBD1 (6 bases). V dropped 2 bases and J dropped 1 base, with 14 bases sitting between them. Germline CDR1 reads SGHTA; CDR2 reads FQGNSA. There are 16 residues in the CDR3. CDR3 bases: TGTGCCAGCAGCTTAAGTTCGACAGGATCGAACACTGAAGCTTTCTTT. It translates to CASSLSSTGSNTEAFF.

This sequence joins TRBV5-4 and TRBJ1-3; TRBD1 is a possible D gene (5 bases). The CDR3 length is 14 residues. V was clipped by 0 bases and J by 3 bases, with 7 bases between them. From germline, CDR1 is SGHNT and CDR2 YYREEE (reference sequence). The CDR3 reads CASSLVGGGNTIYF. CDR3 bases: TGTGCCAGCAGCTTGGTGGGGGGTGGAAACACCATATATTTT. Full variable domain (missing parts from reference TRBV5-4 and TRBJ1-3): ETGVTQSPTHLIKTRGQQVTLRCSSQSGHNTVSWYQQALGQGPQFIFQYYREEENGRGNFPPRFSGLQFPNYSSELNVNALELDDSALYLCASSLVGGGNTIYFGEGSWLTVV.

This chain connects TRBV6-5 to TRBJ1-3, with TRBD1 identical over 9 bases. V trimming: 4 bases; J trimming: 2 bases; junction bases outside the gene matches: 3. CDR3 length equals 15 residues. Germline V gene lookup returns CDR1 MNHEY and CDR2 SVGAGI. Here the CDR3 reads CASSFGTGPGNTIYF. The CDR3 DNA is TGTGCCAGCAGTTTCGGGACAGGGCCTGGAAACACCATATATTTT.

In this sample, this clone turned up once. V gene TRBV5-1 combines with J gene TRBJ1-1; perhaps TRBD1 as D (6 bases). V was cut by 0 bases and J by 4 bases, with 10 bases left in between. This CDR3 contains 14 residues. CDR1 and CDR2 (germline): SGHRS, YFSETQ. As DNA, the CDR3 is TGCGCCAGCAGCTTGGATACAGGGAGCACTGAAGCTTTCTTT. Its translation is CASSLDTGSTEAFF.

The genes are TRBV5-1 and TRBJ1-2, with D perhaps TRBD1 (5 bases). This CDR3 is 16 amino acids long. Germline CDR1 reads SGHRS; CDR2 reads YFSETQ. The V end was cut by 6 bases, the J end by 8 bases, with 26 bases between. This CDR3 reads CASTPGGGVIRGGYTF. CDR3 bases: TGCGCCAGCACCCCGGGTGGGGGGGTAATTCGTGGCGGCTACACCTTC.

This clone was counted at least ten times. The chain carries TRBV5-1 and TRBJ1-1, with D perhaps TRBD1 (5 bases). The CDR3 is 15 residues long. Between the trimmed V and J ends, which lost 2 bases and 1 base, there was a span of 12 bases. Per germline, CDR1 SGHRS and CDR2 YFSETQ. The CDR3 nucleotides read TGCGCCAGCAGCTTATCCACAGGCCGGAACACTGAAGCTTTCTTT. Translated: CASSLSTGRNTEAFF.

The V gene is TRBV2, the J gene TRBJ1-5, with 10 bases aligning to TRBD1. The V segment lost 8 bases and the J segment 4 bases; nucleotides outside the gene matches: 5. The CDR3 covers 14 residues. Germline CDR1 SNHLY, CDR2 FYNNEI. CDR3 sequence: CASRRQGANQPQHF. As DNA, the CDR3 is TGTGCCAGCCGGCGACAGGGGGCTAATCAGCCCCAGCATTTT.

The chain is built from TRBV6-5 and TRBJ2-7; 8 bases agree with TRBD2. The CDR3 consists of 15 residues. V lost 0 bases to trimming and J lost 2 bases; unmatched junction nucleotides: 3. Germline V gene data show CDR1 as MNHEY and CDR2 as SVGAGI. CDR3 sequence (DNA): TGTGCCAGCAGTTACTCGAGGGGACTAGCCTACGAGCAGTACTTC. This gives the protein CASSYSRGLAYEQYF.

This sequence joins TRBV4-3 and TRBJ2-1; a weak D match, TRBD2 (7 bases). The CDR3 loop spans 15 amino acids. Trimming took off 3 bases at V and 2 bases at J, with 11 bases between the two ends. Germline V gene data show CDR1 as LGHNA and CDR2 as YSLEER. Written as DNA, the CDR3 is TGCGCCAGCAGCCAGCGGGGGCCCCCCTACAATGAGCAGTTCTTC. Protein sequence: CASSQRGPPYNEQFF.